The rows below give T cell receptor beta chains drawn from one sample of a study of memory CD4+ T cells and cytomegalovirus serostatus. Repertoires were generated with immunoSEQ multiplex PCR, while TCRdb's copy carries only in-frame clones and drops some. The sample includes about 52,000 clones, around four fifths of them seen just once. Sequenced: memory CD4+ T cells from blood. The receptors derive from an adult in good health and CMV-seronegative. CDR3s include the opening cysteine and the closing phenylalanine or tryptophan. Each record gives: V gene, D gene, J gene, clone size, CDR3 DNA, CDR3 protein. The D gene is left open where the match is weak. Some rows have no size entry. The others give once, few or many, or a class for an expanded clone.

V: TRBV5-6; D: NA; J: TRBJ1-3; size: NA; DNA: TGTGCCAGCAGCTTGTTTGGGACCTCTGGAAACACCATATATTTT; CDR3: CASSLFGTSGNTIYF
V: TRBV5-6; D: NA; J: TRBJ2-7; size: NA; DNA: TGTGCCAGCAGCTTTGGGAGGGAGCAGTACTTC; CDR3: CASSFGREQYF
V: TRBV5-1; D: NA; J: TRBJ2-1; size: NA; DNA: TGCGCCAGCAACCCGGGACCGAGCTCCTACAATGAGCAGTTCTTC; CDR3: CASNPGPSSYNEQFF
V: TRBV5-1; D: TRBD1; J: TRBJ1-4; size: NA; DNA: TGCGCCAGCAGCTACGACAGGGCTAGTAATGAAAAACTGTTTTTT; CDR3: CASSYDRASNEKLFF
V: TRBV25-1; D: NA; J: TRBJ1-6; size: NA; DNA: TGTGCCAGCAGGGAGAGCGGATATAATTCACCCCTCCACTTT; CDR3: CASRESGYNSPLHF
V: TRBV5-1; D: NA; J: TRBJ2-3; size: NA; DNA: TGCGCCAGCAGCGTCAAACCGTCGGCCACAGATACGCAGTATTTT; CDR3: CASSVKPSATDTQYF
V: TRBV29-1; D: TRBD1; J: TRBJ1-1; size: NA; DNA: TGCAGCGTTGACTGGGGACAGGGGGGCACTGAAGCTTTCTTT; CDR3: CSVDWGQGGTEAFF
V: TRBV7-2; D: NA; J: TRBJ1-4; size: NA; DNA: TGTGCCAGCAGCTTAGCAGGGACGAATGAAAAACTGTTTTTT; CDR3: CASSLAGTNEKLFF
V: TRBV7-2; D: NA; J: TRBJ2-5; size: NA; DNA: TGTGCCAGCAGCTTAGGTAGCGGACCTCAAGAGACCCAGTACTTC; CDR3: CASSLGSGPQETQYF
V: TRBV5-4; D: NA; J: TRBJ1-2; size: NA; DNA: TGTGCCAGCAGCTTGGCCAGGGCGCCCGCTAACTATGGCTACACCTTC; CDR3: CASSLARAPANYGYTF
V: TRBV2; D: NA; J: TRBJ2-5; size: NA; DNA: TGTGCCAGCGCCTGGGGATACCAAGAGACCCAGTACTTC; CDR3: CASAWGYQETQYF
V: TRBV2; D: NA; J: TRBJ2-1; size: few; DNA: TGTGCCAGCAGTGTGAACGGGGGCTCCTACAATGAGCAGTTCTTC; CDR3: CASSVNGGSYNEQFF
V: TRBV6-5; D: NA; J: TRBJ1-3; size: NA; DNA: TGTGCCAGCGGAAGGACGTCTGGAAACACCATATATTTT; CDR3: CASGRTSGNTIYF
V: TRBV5-4; D: NA; J: TRBJ2-3; size: NA; DNA: TGTGCCAGCAGCCCTCCGGGACCTAGCACAGATACGCAGTATTTT; CDR3: CASSPPGPSTDTQYF
V: TRBV27; D: NA; J: TRBJ2-1; size: NA; DNA: TGTGCCAGCAGGTACGGTCGTGGTAGCTACAATGAGCAGTTCTTC; CDR3: CASRYGRGSYNEQFF
V: TRBV6-5; D: NA; J: TRBJ2-7; size: few; DNA: TGTGCCAGCAGTCAGACCTACAAAGCCTACGAGCAGTACTTC; CDR3: CASSQTYKAYEQYF
V: TRBV4-3; D: TRBD1; J: TRBJ2-2; size: NA; DNA: TGCGCCAGCAGCCAAGTAGGTCAGGGGGCCCCCGGGGAGCTGTTTTTT; CDR3: CASSQVGQGAPGELFF
V: TRBV12-5; D: TRBD1; J: TRBJ2-3; size: once; DNA: TGTGCTAGTGGTTCCGGGACAGTCACAGATACGCAGTATTTT; CDR3: CASGSGTVTDTQYF
V: TRBV4-1; D: TRBD1; J: TRBJ1-4; size: NA; DNA: TGCGCCAGCAGCCCCGGGACAGGGATAGGACTGTTTTTT; CDR3: CASSPGTGIGLFF
V: TRBV2; D: NA; J: TRBJ1-6; size: few; DNA: TGTGCCAGCAAACCTAGCGGAATACGAAGGTCACCCCTCCACTTT; CDR3: CASKPSGIRRSPLHF
V: TRBV4-3; D: TRBD1; J: TRBJ1-4; size: NA; DNA: TGCGCCAGCAGCCGCGGACAGGAACTGTCGGATGAAAAACTGTTTTTT; CDR3: CASSRGQELSDEKLFF
V: TRBV4-1; D: NA; J: TRBJ1-2; size: NA; DNA: TGCGCCAGCAGCCAAGAATGGGGGCTCGGCTATGGCTACACCTTC; CDR3: CASSQEWGLGYGYTF
V: TRBV7-9; D: NA; J: TRBJ2-7; size: NA; DNA: TGTGCCAGCAGCTTAGCCGGCGGGACTCCCCACGAGCAGTACTTC; CDR3: CASSLAGGTPHEQYF
V: TRBV7-7; D: NA; J: TRBJ2-3; size: once; DNA: TGTGCCAGCAGCCCCCGGCCCCAAACGGGAGATACGCAGTATTTT; CDR3: CASSPRPQTGDTQYF
V: TRBV7-9; D: NA; J: TRBJ1-6; size: NA; DNA: TGTGCCAGCAGCCGGCTCCCTGGCGCCTATAATTCACCCCTCCACTTT; CDR3: CASSRLPGAYNSPLHF
V: TRBV28; D: TRBD1; J: TRBJ2-7; size: few; DNA: TGTGCCAGCAGTGTACGACAGGGGATTGCCTACGAGCAGTACTTC; CDR3: CASSVRQGIAYEQYF
V: TRBV7-9; D: TRBD1; J: TRBJ1-2; size: NA; DNA: TGTGCCAGCACTTGGGACAGCCATGGCTACACCTTC; CDR3: CASTWDSHGYTF